The 3 T cell receptor beta chains listed next were all sequenced from one sample in a study of beta chain features in type 1 diabetes. Expressed TCRB transcripts were sequenced because the entire RNA isolate underwent reverse transcription. TCRdb's copy holds only in-frame clones and misses some; the assay was immunoSEQ multiplex PCR. The sample records roughly 330,000 clones, approximately 10% being singletons. The material sequenced was naive CD4+ T cells from blood. The receptors here all came from a young woman in good health.

The CDR3 reads CASSLARQSYSNQPQHF. CDR3 sequence (DNA): TGTGCCAGCAGCTTAGCCCGACAGTCCTATAGCAATCAGCCCCAGCATTTT. V and J are TRBV7-2 and TRBJ1-5; D perhaps matches TRBD1 (5 bases). The CDR3 has 17 amino acids. The germline CDR1 and CDR2 sequences are SGHTA and FQGNSA. V dropped 0 bases and J dropped 0 bases, with 12 bases sitting between them.

This clone was recorded a few times. The V gene is TRBV29-1, the J gene TRBJ2-7; perhaps TRBD2 as D (5 bases). The germline V gene has CDR1 SQVTM and CDR2 ANQGSEA. The CDR3 covers 13 residues. V was clipped by 1 base and J by 0 bases, with 7 bases between them. CDR3 DNA: TGCAGCGTTGAAGGGGAGTACTCCTACGAGCAGTACTTC. Translation gives CSVEGEYSYEQYF.

V usage is TRBV28 and J usage is TRBJ2-5; D perhaps matches TRBD1 (6 bases). Per germline, CDR1 MDHEN and CDR2 SYDVKM. V was shortened by 8 bases and J by 2 bases, with 18 bases between the two germline ends. The CDR3 extends over 15 amino acids. The CDR3 DNA reads as TGTGCCAGCTCAGACAGGTTGGCGTTACAAGAGACCCAGTACTTC. It is translated as CASSDRLALQETQYF.